This T cell receptor (beta chain) was captured in a study of T cells in tuberculosis. The overall study: CD1B tetramers identified T cells specific for mycobacterial lipid GMM.

V lost 4 bases, J lost 2 bases, and 8 bases lay in between. The CDR3 has 13 amino acids. Germline-derived CDR1 and CDR2 are SGHTA and FQGTGA. The assay was immunoSEQ multiplex PCR, and TCRdb's table has in-frame clones only and misses some. Counted here are over 35,000 clones, about 96% occurring once; the ten biggest clones make up roughly 3.6%. Tuberculin skin test and IGRA determined adolescents' latent tuberculosis status at entry. The receptor's source is a donor aged 5-35 years with latent tuberculosis or without tuberculosis infection. The chain uses TRBV7-3 and TRBJ2-5; the D gene is possibly TRBD1 (6 bases). The sample taken for sequencing was PBMCs. CDR3: CASSSDRQETQYF. CDR3 nucleotides: TGTGCCAGCAGCTCGGACAGACAAGAGACCCAGTACTTC.